Listed here are 8 T cell receptor beta chains from one sample, sequenced in a study of T cell responses to AZD1222 COVID-19 vaccine. The repertoire was sequenced with immunoSEQ multiplex PCR; TCRdb's copy has only in-frame clones and lacks some. The sample consists of fewer than 120,000 clones, 70% to 90% of them appearing once. Sequencing used peripheral blood, obtained on day 0 of AZD1222 vaccination. The receptors derive from an adult in good health.

This clone has only a few counts. The chain couples TRBV4-1 to TRBJ1-3; TRBD1 is a possible D gene (5 bases). Germline CDR1 and CDR2: MGHRA and YSYEKL. V was pared by 8 bases and J by 0 bases, with 17 bases between. This CDR3 is built from 16 residues. The CDR3 bases are TGCGCCAGCGGGGGGGACGGATTCTTCTCTGGAAACACCATATATTTT. It translates to CASGGDGFFSGNTIYF.

The chain links TRBV4-3 to TRBJ2-1, with TRBD1 identical over 9 bases. Trimming at V came to 3 bases and at J to 8 bases, leaving 11 bases not matched to a gene. The CDR3 runs 16 residues. In germline, CDR1 is LGHNA, CDR2 YSLEER. DNA for the CDR3: TGCGCCAGCAGCCACACCGGGACAGGGAGGGAGGATGAGCAGTTCTTC. The encoded protein is CASSHTGTGREDEQFF.

In the case of this clone: The same CDR3 is also encoded by other DNA sequences in this sample. The V and J genes are TRBV2 and TRBJ2-3; D gene ambiguous. Trimming shortened V by 1 base and J by 1 base, and 6 bases separated the two germline ends. CDR3 size: 14 residues. Germline-derived CDR1 and CDR2 are SNHLY and FYNNEI. CDR3 sequence: CASSEGGGTDTQYF. CDR3 in DNA: TGTGCCAGCAGTGAAGGTGGGGGCACAGATACGCAGTATTTT.

The V call is TRBV10-1, the J call TRBJ1-3; D remains ambiguous. V lost 0 bases, J lost 4 bases, and 7 bases lay in between. CDR3 size: 14 residues. Germline assignment: CDR1 WNHNN and CDR2 SYGVQD (reference sequence). CDR3 nucleotides: TGCGCCAGCAGTGAGTCCCTAGGAGGAAACACCATATATTTT. Translated, it gives CASSESLGGNTIYF.

V is TRBV6-6 and J is TRBJ1-1; D gene ambiguous. This CDR3 is built from 13 residues. The germline V and J ends were trimmed by 2 bases and 3 bases, with 7 bases remaining between them. Germline lookup yields CDR1 MNHNY and CDR2 SVGAGI (reference sequence). The CDR3 protein is CASSYRWDTEAFF. Here the CDR3 DNA reads TGTGCCAGCAGTTACCGTTGGGACACTGAAGCTTTCTTT.

The gene calls are TRBV7-3 and TRBJ2-3; 12 bases line up with TRBD2. The CDR3 is made up of 17 amino acids. Trimming at V came to 1 base and at J to 2 bases, leaving 4 bases not matched to a gene. The V gene's germline CDR1 is SGHTA and CDR2 FQGTGA. Here the CDR3 DNA reads TGTGCCAGCAGCTTAAGTACTAGCGGGAGGTCCACAGATACGCAGTATTTT. Translation gives CASSLSTSGRSTDTQYF.

This chain connects TRBV6-5 to TRBJ2-5; tentative D call: TRBD2 (6 bases). Germline CDR1 is MNHEY and CDR2 is SVGAGI. Trimming shortened V by 4 bases and J by 5 bases, and 20 bases separated the two germline ends. There are 16 residues in the CDR3. The CDR3 sequence: CASSSMTSRAGETQYF. CDR3 nucleotides: TGTGCCAGCAGTTCAATGACCAGCAGGGCGGGGGAGACCCAGTACTTC.

The sample holds a few counts of this clone. This sequence joins TRBV18 and TRBJ1-1, with D unresolved. Germline V CDR1 and CDR2: KGHSH, LQKENI. There are 15 residues in the CDR3. With 3 bases removed from V and 5 bases from J, the gap between germline ends came to 16 bases. CDR3 protein: CASSPEASLGTEAFF. The CDR3 DNA follows: TGTGCCAGCTCACCCGAGGCCTCTCTGGGGACTGAAGCTTTCTTT.